Shown below are 10 T cell receptor beta chains from a single sample sequenced in a study of cytomegalovirus exposure and HLA in healthy donors. Both 60 Vbeta primers and 13 Jbeta primers went into the PCR. Assay: immunoSEQ multiplex PCR; the TCRdb copy retains only in-frame clones and omits some. The sample comprises approximately 200,000 clones, about 81% of which are singletons, and over 5% rests with the top ten. The sequencing sample was made of PBMCs. The receptors stem from a woman aged 45-65 years in good health and CMV-seropositive.

Here the CDR3 reads CASSQDRYGYTF. For the CDR3, the DNA is TGCGCCAGCAGCCAAGATCGGTACGGCTACACCTTC. This chain joins TRBV4-1 and TRBJ1-2; the D is unclear. This CDR3 spans 12 amino acids. The V end was cut by 0 bases, the J end by 8 bases, with 7 bases between. Looked up from germline, CDR1 is MGHRA and CDR2 is YSYEKL.

V gene TRBV28 combines with J gene TRBJ1-2, with 7 bases fitting TRBD1. The germline V gene encodes CDR1 MDHEN and CDR2 SYDVKM. Unmatched junction bases numbered 10, after V lost 3 bases and J lost 6 bases. CDR3 size: 15 residues. CDR3 DNA sequence: TGTGCCAGCAGTTTTGCCTCCGGGACAGCGGATGGCTACACCTTC. Translation gives CASSFASGTADGYTF.

The CDR3 region has the DNA TGTGCCTGGAGAGCAGGGATACCTTATGGCTACACCTTC. Amino acids: CAWRAGIPYGYTF. The chain is built from TRBV30 and TRBJ1-2; D may be TRBD1 (5 bases). Per the germline V gene, CDR1 is GTSNPN and CDR2 is SVGIG (reference sequence). This CDR3 has 13 amino acids. V dropped 3 bases and J dropped 5 bases, with 13 bases sitting between them.

V gene TRBV7-9 combines with J gene TRBJ1-1; unclear D gene. CDR1 and CDR2 from the germline V gene are SEHNR and FQNEAQ (reference sequence). V lost 5 bases and J lost 6, with 19 bases in between. This CDR3 region has 15 residues. CDR3 in amino acids: CASSPSAGYLAEAFF. Here the CDR3 DNA reads TGTGCCAGCAGCCCATCAGCAGGCTACCTCGCTGAAGCTTTCTTT.

This sequence joins TRBV28 and TRBJ2-7; 8 nucleotides line up with TRBD2. Trimming at V came to 5 bases and at J to 3 bases, leaving 3 bases not matched to a gene. This CDR3 spans 13 amino acids. Looked up from germline, CDR1 is MDHEN and CDR2 is SYDVKM. CDR3: CASSPGGNYEQYF. The CDR3 region has the DNA TGTGCCAGCAGTCCGGGAGGGAACTACGAGCAGTACTTC.

The V and J genes are TRBV15 and TRBJ2-3; 8 nucleotides match TRBD2. This CDR3 is 15 amino acids long. The V gene end was trimmed by 9 bases and the J gene end by 3 bases; junction bases not matched to a gene: 11. Per the germline V gene, CDR1 is LNHNV and CDR2 is YYDKDF (reference sequence). The CDR3 here is CATTRGAGVTDTQYF. Written as DNA, the CDR3 is TGTGCCACTACACGGGGAGCGGGAGTTACAGATACGCAGTATTTT.

The genes are TRBV6-5 and TRBJ2-5, with D maybe TRBD1 (6 bases). The last part of the DNA fits TRBJ2-7 better; the J call may be wrong. Germline CDR1 is MNHEY and CDR2 is SVGAGI. The CDR3 runs to 15 residues. DNA for the CDR3: TGTGCCAGCAGTTCAGACTCGGACAGAGAATACGAGCAGTACTTC. As protein: CASSSDSDREYEQYF.

The genes are TRBV10-1 and TRBJ1-3, with D unclear. The CDR3 covers 14 residues. Germline CDR1 and CDR2: WNHNN and SYGVQD (reference sequence). With 4 bases removed from V and 2 bases from J, the gap between germline ends came to 9 bases. The CDR3 reads CASSAGIPGNTIYF. The CDR3 DNA is TGCGCCAGCAGTGCGGGAATACCTGGAAACACCATATATTTT.

The rearrangement uses TRBV19 and TRBJ1-2; TRBD1 matches 11 bases. The CDR3 spans 13 residues. The V segment lost 10 bases and the J segment 2 bases; nucleotides outside the gene matches: 3. CDR1 LNHDA and CDR2 SQIVND come from the germline V gene (reference sequence). The DNA for the CDR3 is TGTGCCAAGGGACAGGGGGTCAACTATGGCTACACCTTC. This translates into CAKGQGVNYGYTF.

The chain combines TRBV28 with TRBJ2-2, with D possibly TRBD2 on 6 matching bases. Germline values: CDR1 MDHEN, CDR2 SYDVKM. V gave up 10 bases and J gave up 1 base, with 10 bases separating them. The CDR3 is 13 amino acids. The CDR3 loop is CAIGGGNTGELFF. CDR3 nucleotide sequence: TGTGCCATCGGGGGAGGGAACACCGGGGAGCTGTTTTTT.